This TCR beta chain was profiled in a study of shared clonotypes between healthy human individuals. There are 16 residues in the CDR3. V was pared by 3 bases and J by 4 bases, with 5 bases of the junction left unmatched. Germline lookup yields CDR1 SGDLS and CDR2 YYNGEE. Sequenced by immunoSEQ multiplex PCR; TCRdb stores in-frame clones only, minus some. The profile shows 2 million to 3 million clones, 90% to 95% of them singletons. The specimen was naive CD4+ T cells from PBMCs. The subset here: CD45RA+ positively selected. The chain recombines TRBV9 with TRBJ2-3; 13 bases line up with TRBD2. This TCR was sampled from a man between 18 and 29 years old in good health. Some clones in this sample may be carry-over from other donors' samples. As DNA, the CDR3 is TGTGCCAGCAGCGCCACTAGCGGGAGGGCCCCAGATACGCAGTATTTT. Translation gives CASSATSGRAPDTQYF.